What follows are 2 T cell receptor beta chains derived from one specimen sequenced in a study of T cell changes during pregnancy in multiple sclerosis. Measured with immunoSEQ multiplex PCR; TCRdb has only the in-frame clones, and not every one. In the table there are about 45,000 clones, under 95% of which are singletons. Sequencing used CD8+ T cells from peripheral blood mononuclear cells, obtained in the second trimester of pregnancy. The receptors come from a female donor with multiple sclerosis, enrolled in a pregnancy study.

The chain carries TRBV10-3 and TRBJ1-1, with 10 bases lining up with TRBD1. The CDR3 is 15 residues long. After removal of 4 bases from V and 3 bases from J, the junction contained 5 bases not matched to a gene. The germline V gene encodes CDR1 ENHRY and CDR2 SYGVKD. In nucleotides, the CDR3 is TGTGCCATCAGTGGCCGACAGGGGGCGGACACTGAAGCTTTCTTT. Amino acid sequence: CAISGRQGADTEAFF.

The chain links TRBV6-5 to TRBJ2-7; tentative D call: TRBD2 (6 bases). Germline CDR1 is MNHEY and CDR2 is SVGAGI. This CDR3 has 14 amino acids. Trimming took off 5 bases at V and 7 bases at J, with 18 bases between the two ends. The CDR3 spells CASSTGTRLWEQYF. In DNA form, the CDR3 reads TGTGCCAGCAGTACCGGGACTCGACTTTGGGAGCAGTACTTC.